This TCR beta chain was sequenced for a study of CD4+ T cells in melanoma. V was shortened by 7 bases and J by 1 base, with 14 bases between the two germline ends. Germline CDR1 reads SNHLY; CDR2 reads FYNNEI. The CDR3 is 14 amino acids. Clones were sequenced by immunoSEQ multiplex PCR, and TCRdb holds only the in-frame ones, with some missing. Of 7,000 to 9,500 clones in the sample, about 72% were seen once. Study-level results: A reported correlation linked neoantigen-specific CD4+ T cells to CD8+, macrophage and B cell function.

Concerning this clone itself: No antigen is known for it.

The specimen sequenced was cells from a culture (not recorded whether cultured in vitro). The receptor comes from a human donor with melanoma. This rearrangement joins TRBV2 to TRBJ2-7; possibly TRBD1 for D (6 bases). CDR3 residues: CASKTQGKSYEQYF. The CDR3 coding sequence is TGTGCCAGCAAAACACAGGGCAAGTCCTACGAGCAGTACTTC.